This record covers a single TCR beta chain. As yet, its antigen is unknown. The sample originates from a study of T cell responses to AZD1222 COVID-19 vaccine. General study points: The span of vaccine-associated CD4 TCRs extended across spike, with dominance at 160-218 and 743-854. Following two doses of AZD1222, Spike-specific TCR breadth and depth rose. It should be noted that donors were predominantly white British and more often female, and clonal diversity was possibly underestimated. Variant regions that are unmutated are reportedly the target of nearly half of spike-specific TCRs.

Sequenced by immunoSEQ multiplex PCR; TCRdb stores in-frame clones only, minus some. The data show some 200,000 clones, with 80% to 95% seen just once and 3.5% to 4.5% held by the top ten. This TCR was recovered from an adult in good health. The sample was peripheral blood, taken on day 0 of AZD1222 vaccination.

As DNA, the CDR3 is TGCGCCAGCAGCTACGACAACCCCGGACGGGATGAAGCTTTCTTT. It translates to CASSYDNPGRDEAFF. V and J are TRBV5-1 and TRBJ1-1; D call uncertain. The CDR3 covers 15 residues. Trimming took off 3 bases at V and 7 bases at J, with 19 bases between the two ends. In germline, CDR1 is SGHRS, CDR2 YFSETQ.